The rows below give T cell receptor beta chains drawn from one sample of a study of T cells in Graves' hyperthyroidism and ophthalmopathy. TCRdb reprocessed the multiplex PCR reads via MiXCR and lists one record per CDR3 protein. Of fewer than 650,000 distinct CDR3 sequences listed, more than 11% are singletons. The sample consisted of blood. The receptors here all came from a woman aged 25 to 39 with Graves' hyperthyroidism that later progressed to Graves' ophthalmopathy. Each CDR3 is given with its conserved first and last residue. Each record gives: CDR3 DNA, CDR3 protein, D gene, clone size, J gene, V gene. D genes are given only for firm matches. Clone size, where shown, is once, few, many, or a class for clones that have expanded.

CDR3 DNA: TGCAGCGTTGATCAGGGGAATGAGCAGTTCTTC
CDR3 protein: CSVDQGNEQFF
D gene: .
clone size: many
J gene: TRBJ2-1
V gene: TRBV29-1

CDR3 DNA: TGTGCCAGCAACCGGGAAGGGGTGTCAGATACGCAGTATTTT
CDR3 protein: CASNREGVSDTQYF
D gene: .
clone size: many
J gene: TRBJ2-3
V gene: TRBV12-3/TRBV12-4

CDR3 DNA: TGTGCCAGCAGTTTTAAACCGGGACAGGGTAACTATGGCTACACCTTC
CDR3 protein: CASSFKPGQGNYGYTF
D gene: TRBD1
clone size: .
J gene: TRBJ1-2
V gene: TRBV28

CDR3 DNA: TGTGCCAGCAGTTTAGTCCTCCCGGGCGACGAGCAGTACTTC
CDR3 protein: CASSLVLPGDEQYF
D gene: .
clone size: medium-sized
J gene: TRBJ2-7
V gene: TRBV12-3/TRBV12-4

CDR3 DNA: TGCAGCGTTGAAGCGCAGGACAGGAGGGGCTACACCTTC
CDR3 protein: CSVEAQDRRGYTF
D gene: TRBD1
clone size: many
J gene: TRBJ1-2
V gene: TRBV29-1

CDR3 DNA: TGTGCCAGCAGTTTCTTGGACAGGGGAGAAAAACTGTTTTTT
CDR3 protein: CASSFLDRGEKLFF
D gene: TRBD1
clone size: many
J gene: TRBJ1-4
V gene: TRBV27

CDR3 DNA: TGTGCCAGCAGTTACGAAGCGCCGGGACTAGCGGCCTACAATGAGCAGTTCTTC
CDR3 protein: CASSYEAPGLAAYNEQFF
D gene: TRBD2
clone size: many
J gene: TRBJ2-1
V gene: TRBV6-5

CDR3 DNA: TGTGCCAGCAGTGGCCAGGCCACGGGGGGAAATGAGCAGTTCTTC
CDR3 protein: CASSGQATGGNEQFF
D gene: TRBD2
clone size: many
J gene: TRBJ2-1
V gene: TRBV27

CDR3 DNA: TGTAGTTCAGATACGCAGTATTTT
CDR3 protein: CSSDTQYF
D gene: .
clone size: many
J gene: TRBJ2-3
V gene: TRBV11-2

CDR3 DNA: TGTGCCAGCAGTGACTCCGGGGGAGGGACTGAAGCTTTCTTT
CDR3 protein: CASSDSGGGTEAFF
D gene: .
clone size: .
J gene: TRBJ1-1
V gene: TRBV6-4

CDR3 DNA: TGTGCCAGCAGCCAGGGGCAGCGGTACCTCTACGAGCAGTACTTC
CDR3 protein: CASSQGQRYLYEQYF
D gene: .
clone size: many
J gene: TRBJ2-7
V gene: TRBV7-2

CDR3 DNA: TGTGCCAGTAGTATCTCGGGGTTAGACACCGGGGAGCTGTTTTTT
CDR3 protein: CASSISGLDTGELFF
D gene: .
clone size: .
J gene: TRBJ2-2
V gene: TRBV19

CDR3 DNA: TGTGCCAGCAGCAGGGGACTAGCGGGAGGACGCTACGAGCAGTACTTC
CDR3 protein: CASSRGLAGGRYEQYF
D gene: TRBD2
clone size: .
J gene: TRBJ2-7
V gene: TRBV7-9

CDR3 DNA: TGCGCCAGCAGCTTCGGTATGGGAAGAAGCTACACCTTC
CDR3 protein: CASSFGMGRSYTF
D gene: .
clone size: .
J gene: TRBJ1-2
V gene: TRBV5-1

CDR3 DNA: TGTGCCAGCAGTAAGGACAGCCATAACTATGGCTACACCTTC
CDR3 protein: CASSKDSHNYGYTF
D gene: .
clone size: many
J gene: TRBJ1-2
V gene: TRBV6-1

CDR3 DNA: TGTGCCAGCAGCCAAAGACAGACTAGCGGGAGTGGGCACAATGAGCAGTTCTTC
CDR3 protein: CASSQRQTSGSGHNEQFF
D gene: TRBD2
clone size: many
J gene: TRBJ2-1
V gene: TRBV3-1

CDR3 DNA: TGTGCCAGCAGCCTTGTAAGCGGAACTTCTCACCGCACAGATACGCAGTATTTT
CDR3 protein: CASSLVSGTSHRTDTQYF
D gene: .
clone size: many
J gene: TRBJ2-3
V gene: TRBV7-8

CDR3 DNA: TGTGCCTGGGACGATGCTAGAGGGCTTGGAGAGACCCAGTACTTC
CDR3 protein: CAWDDARGLGETQYF
D gene: .
clone size: .
J gene: TRBJ2-5
V gene: TRBV30

CDR3 DNA: TGTGCCAGCAGCGTCCAGGACAGGTGGGGGAATGAGCAGTTCTTC
CDR3 protein: CASSVQDRWGNEQFF
D gene: TRBD1
clone size: few
J gene: TRBJ2-1
V gene: TRBV9

CDR3 DNA: TGTGCCAGCAGTGCCGACAATGTCTTTTTGGCCAACGTCCTGACTTTC
CDR3 protein: CASSADNVFLANVLTF
D gene: .
clone size: once
J gene: TRBJ2-6
V gene: TRBV7-9

CDR3 DNA: TGTGCCTGGAGCCCCAATCGCCCGGGACAAGGTCAGCCCCAGCATTTT
CDR3 protein: CAWSPNRPGQGQPQHF
D gene: .
clone size: many
J gene: TRBJ1-5
V gene: TRBV30

CDR3 DNA: TGCAGCGTATACCCGGCCGAGACCCAGTACTTC
CDR3 protein: CSVYPAETQYF
D gene: .
clone size: many
J gene: TRBJ2-5
V gene: TRBV29-1

CDR3 DNA: TGTGCCAGCCGGGACTATAATTCACCCCTCCACTTT
CDR3 protein: CASRDYNSPLHF
D gene: .
clone size: many
J gene: TRBJ1-6
V gene: TRBV3-1

CDR3 DNA: TGTGCCATCCTCGTGAATAGCTCAGAAGGGCCTGGCTACACCTTC
CDR3 protein: CAILVNSSEGPGYTF
D gene: .
clone size: .
J gene: TRBJ1-2
V gene: TRBV10-3

CDR3 DNA: TGTGCCAGCAGTTTAACTAGCGGGGACCCCTACAATGAGCAGTTCTTC
CDR3 protein: CASSLTSGDPYNEQFF
D gene: TRBD2
clone size: many
J gene: TRBJ2-1
V gene: TRBV12-3/TRBV12-4

CDR3 DNA: TGTGCCAGCAGTCCCCTTAAGAGGGGGCTCTCATACAATGAGCAGTTCTTC
CDR3 protein: CASSPLKRGLSYNEQFF
D gene: TRBD1
clone size: many
J gene: TRBJ2-1
V gene: TRBV27

CDR3 DNA: TGTGCCAGCAGTGGCGAGTATAGCAATCAGCCCCAGCATTTT
CDR3 protein: CASSGEYSNQPQHF
D gene: .
clone size: many
J gene: TRBJ1-5
V gene: TRBV2

CDR3 DNA: TGTGCCAGCAGTGAAGTTGGCAGCGATGAGCAGTTCTTC
CDR3 protein: CASSEVGSDEQFF
D gene: .
clone size: many
J gene: TRBJ2-1
V gene: TRBV2

CDR3 DNA: TGTGCCAGTAGTATTCGGGGATTTGAGACTGAAGCTTTCTTT
CDR3 protein: CASSIRGFETEAFF
D gene: .
clone size: .
J gene: TRBJ1-1
V gene: TRBV19

CDR3 DNA: TGCAGTGCTAGAGGACCGGGACTCCTGAATCAGCCCCAGCATTTT
CDR3 protein: CSARGPGLLNQPQHF
D gene: .
clone size: many
J gene: TRBJ1-5
V gene: TRBV20-1